The next 28 T cell receptor beta chains were all read from a single sample in a study of control samples from healthy donors and cancer patients. Sequencing was performed with immunoSEQ multiplex PCR; in TCRdb, only in-frame clones are kept and a portion is missing. The sample has 150,000 or so clones; approximately 94% are singletons. Sequenced material: blood. The receptor source for this set is a man between 18 and 35 years old in good health.

The DNA for the CDR3 is TGTGCCAGCAGCGGGACAGTTGGAAACACCATATATTTT. Its protein product is CASSGTVGNTIYF. The rearrangement uses TRBV7-2 and TRBJ1-3; 7 bases match TRBD1. Germline V gives CDR1 SGHTA, CDR2 FQGNSA. The CDR3 contains 13 residues. With 5 bases clipped from V and 3 bases from J, the junction kept 1 base outside the gene matches.

This chain uses TRBV5-5 with TRBJ2-2; 7 bases match TRBD2. The germline V gene encodes CDR1 SGHKS and CDR2 YYEKEE (reference sequence). Trimming at V came to 1 base and at J to 1 base, leaving 7 bases not matched to a gene. The CDR3 length is 17 residues. CDR3 coding DNA: TGTGCCAGCAGCTTGATAGCGGGCCGCTGGAACACCGGGGAGCTGTTTTTT. As protein: CASSLIAGRWNTGELFF.

In its sample, this clone was seen once. The chain combines TRBV5-4 with TRBJ2-7; 7 nucleotides match TRBD1. The CDR3 has 14 amino acids. With 1 base clipped from V and 6 bases from J, the junction kept 7 bases outside the gene matches. Looked up from germline, CDR1 is SGHNT and CDR2 is YYREEE (reference sequence). CDR3 nucleotide sequence: TGTGCCAGCAGCTTGAGGTCGGCAGGGGGCGAGCAGTACTTC. Translating gives CASSLRSAGGEQYF.

The chain carries TRBV30 and TRBJ1-6, with a possible D match to TRBD1 (5 bases). Trimming pared 4 bases from V and 6 bases from J, leaving 10 bases between. The CDR3 loop spans 13 amino acids. Germline CDR1 reads GTSNPN; CDR2 reads SVGIG (reference sequence). DNA of the CDR3: TGTGCCTGGATGCCCAGGGTTAATTCACCCCTCCACTTT. It is translated as CAWMPRVNSPLHF.

The chain uses TRBV5-5 and TRBJ2-7, with a possible D match to TRBD1 (6 bases). This CDR3 has 12 residues. The germline V and J ends were trimmed by 0 bases and 6 bases, with 7 bases remaining between them. The germline V gene has CDR1 SGHKS and CDR2 YYEKEE (reference sequence). CDR3 residues: CASSLDRAEQYF. CDR3 bases: TGTGCCAGCAGCTTGGACAGGGCCGAGCAGTACTTC.

V usage is TRBV7-8 and J usage is TRBJ2-3, with 7 nucleotides matching TRBD2. CDR1 and CDR2 (germline): SGHVS, FQNEAQ. The V and J ends lost 4 bases and 2 bases, in that order; junction bases with no gene match: 12. The CDR3 loop spans 17 amino acids. In nucleotides, the CDR3 is TGTGCCAGCAGCTCTCCCGGGGGGATCGGGGCCACAGATACGCAGTATTTT. Its protein product is CASSSPGGIGATDTQYF. Supplemented by reference TRBV7-8 and TRBJ2-3, the full variable domain reads GAGVSQSPRYKVAKRGQDVALRCDPISGHVSLFWYQQALGQGPEFLTYFQNEAQLDKSGLPSDRFFAERPEGSVSTLKIQRTQQEDSAVYLCASSSPGGIGATDTQYFGPGTRLTVL.

The chain carries TRBV5-4 and TRBJ2-1; no clear D. The CDR3 has 13 amino acids. Trimming shortened V by 4 bases and J by 12 bases, and 17 bases separated the two germline ends. CDR1 SGHNT and CDR2 YYREEE come from the germline V gene (reference sequence). CDR3 sequence reads: CASSPVMDPMQFF. The CDR3 DNA follows: TGTGCCAGCAGCCCTGTGATGGACCCCATGCAGTTCTTC.

The chain is built from TRBV7-8 and TRBJ1-2, with a tentative D call TRBD1 (5 bases). Trimming shortened V by 5 bases and J by 2 bases, and 12 bases separated the two germline ends. This CDR3 spans 14 amino acids. Per the germline V gene, CDR1 is SGHVS and CDR2 is FQNEAQ. The CDR3 DNA follows: TGTGCCAGCAGCCCCAATAGGGACAACTATGGCTACACCTTC. Amino acids: CASSPNRDNYGYTF.

V usage is TRBV10-1 and J usage is TRBJ2-2; 9 bases agree with TRBD1. V lost 6 bases and J lost 8; bases outside the gene matches: 7. The germline gives CDR1 WNHNN, CDR2 SYGVQD (reference sequence). The length of the CDR3 is 14 residues. CDR3 bases: TGCGCCAGCAGACCGGGACAGGGATCGGGGGAGCTGTTTTTT. It specifies CASRPGQGSGELFF.

This sequence joins TRBV7-2 and TRBJ1-2; perhaps TRBD1 as D (6 bases). V shed 2 bases and J shed 3 bases, with 13 bases lying between them. The CDR3 totals 15 residues. CDR1 SGHTA and CDR2 FQGNSA come from the germline V gene. The CDR3 loop is CASSLLGGHYYGYTF. CDR3 DNA sequence: TGTGCCAGCAGCTTATTAGGGGGACACTACTATGGCTACACCTTC.

This clone occurred once. In nucleotides, the CDR3 is TGTGCCAGCAGTTACGGTGTGGGGAATCAGCCCCAGCATTTT. This codes for CASSYGVGNQPQHF. The chain joins TRBV6-6 to TRBJ1-5; the D is unclear. The CDR3 is 14 residues long. The germline V gene encodes CDR1 MNHNY and CDR2 SVGAGI (reference sequence). V was cut by 2 bases and J by 4 bases, with 9 bases left in between.

The rearrangement links TRBV6-5 to TRBJ2-7, with 7 bases fitting TRBD1. CDR3 length equals 13 residues. The V gene's germline CDR1 is MNHEY and CDR2 SVGAGI. Germline trimming cut 6 bases from V and 3 bases from J; bases unmatched to any gene: 5. CDR3 amino acids: CASRTGTVYEQYF. The CDR3 DNA reads as TGTGCCAGCAGGACCGGGACAGTCTACGAGCAGTACTTC.

The chain has TRBV6-6 and TRBJ2-2; D is tentatively TRBD1 or TRBD2 (5 bases each). V dropped 2 bases and J dropped 4 bases, with 11 bases sitting between them. Germline V gene lookup returns CDR1 MNHNY and CDR2 SVGAGI (reference sequence). The CDR3 runs 15 residues. The CDR3 is CASSYAGSRTGELFF. As DNA, the CDR3 is TGTGCCAGCAGTTACGCAGGGAGTCGCACCGGGGAGCTGTTTTTT.

The chain joins TRBV27 to TRBJ2-5; TRBD2 agrees at 7 bases. V shed 8 bases and J 2 bases; nucleotides not matched to a gene: 8. The germline V gene encodes CDR1 MNHEY and CDR2 SMNVEV (reference sequence). CDR3 size: 14 residues. The CDR3 DNA follows: TGTGCCAGCGGATCGACTAGCTATCAAGAGACCCAGTACTTC. Translation: CASGSTSYQETQYF.

V and J are TRBV12-3 or TRBV12-4 and TRBJ2-7; D may be TRBD1 or TRBD2 (5 bases each). The CDR3 consists of 13 residues. Trimming shortened V by 5 bases and J by 3 bases, and 11 bases separated the two germline ends. The CDR3 protein is CASSRDGDYEQYF. CDR3 sequence (DNA): TGTGCCAGCAGTCGGGACGGGGACTACGAGCAGTACTTC.

The V call is TRBV7-2, the J call TRBJ1-2, with D tentatively TRBD1 (5 bases). Germline CDR1 SGHTA, CDR2 FQGNSA. This CDR3 has 14 amino acids. Between the trimmed V and J ends, which lost 4 bases and 4 bases, there was a span of 13 bases. Written as DNA, the CDR3 is TGTGCCAGCAGCTGGCCCTGGCAGGGCTATGGCTACACCTTC. Its protein is CASSWPWQGYGYTF.

V gene TRBV11-2 combines with J gene TRBJ2-7, with D uncertain. This CDR3 spans 13 amino acids. Between the trimmed V and J ends, which lost 6 bases and 3 bases, there was a span of 12 bases. Germline V lookup: CDR1 SGHAT, CDR2 FQNNGV. DNA of the CDR3: TGTGCCAGCAGTGACCGCCAGAACTACGAGCAGTACTTC. Translating it yields CASSDRQNYEQYF.

The chain couples TRBV5-4 to TRBJ1-4; possible D gene TRBD1, 5 bases. V was trimmed by 7 bases and J by 4 bases, leaving 11 bases between them. The CDR3 consists of 13 residues. Germline V gene sequence: CDR1 SGHNT, CDR2 YYREEE (reference sequence). CDR3 coding DNA: TGTGCCAGCGGAACGACAGTTAATGAAAAACTGTTTTTT. This codes for CASGTTVNEKLFF.

V usage is TRBV5-1 and J usage is TRBJ1-2; 7 nucleotides align to TRBD1. Germline V CDR1 and CDR2: SGHRS, YFSETQ. The CDR3 has 18 residues. The V and J ends lost 4 bases and 4 bases, in that order; junction bases with no gene match: 19. CDR3 amino acids: CASSLGLPIVTGIYGYTF. The CDR3 DNA is TGCGCCAGCAGCCTGGGATTGCCGATTGTGACAGGGATCTATGGCTACACCTTC.

The chain is built from TRBV7-2 and TRBJ2-3; D is undetermined. CDR1 is SGHTA, CDR2 FQGNSA, per germline. This CDR3 contains 12 residues. V lost 5 bases and J lost 6, with 9 bases in between. CDR3 coding DNA: TGTGCCAGCAGCCTCAAGAGGGATACGCAGTATTTT. It encodes CASSLKRDTQYF.

The J gene is TRBJ1-2, the V gene TRBV7-8; a weak D match, TRBD1 (5 bases). The germline CDR1 and CDR2 sequences are SGHVS and FQNEAQ. V was clipped by 5 bases and J by 4 bases, with 17 bases between them. CDR3 length: 15 residues. The CDR3 loop reads CASSPRTRTLYGYTF. CDR3 coding DNA: TGTGCCAGCAGCCCACGGACACGAACCCTCTATGGCTACACCTTC.

This chain links TRBV5-6 with TRBJ2-5; maybe TRBD2 (6 bases). CDR3 length equals 13 residues. CDR1 SGHDT and CDR2 YYEEEE come from the germline V gene. The V gene lost 2 bases and the J gene lost 2 bases, with 7 bases spanning the gap. CDR3 in DNA: TGTGCCAGCAGCTTTGGGGGGCAAGAGACCCAGTACTTC. Protein: CASSFGGQETQYF.

The chain combines TRBV12-3 or TRBV12-4 with TRBJ1-6; D remains unclear. Trimming stripped 5 bases from V and 13 bases from J, with 15 bases between. CDR3 size: 13 residues. CDR3 sequence (DNA): TGTGCCAGCAGTACTAGAAAGACCCCCCCCCTCCACTTT. Amino acids: CASSTRKTPPLHF.

This sequence joins TRBV11-3 and TRBJ2-2, with D unresolved. V dropped 2 bases and J dropped 9 bases, with 13 bases sitting between them. The CDR3 runs 14 residues. Germline-derived CDR1 and CDR2 are SGHNT and YENEEA. In DNA form, the CDR3 reads TGTGCCAGCAGCTTAACATCGGTCGCCCGGGAGCTGTTTTTT. Amino acid sequence: CASSLTSVARELFF.

The CDR3 nucleotides read TGTGCCAGCAGGTCCCTCGGGCAGCTCTACGAGCAGTACTTC. Amino acids: CASRSLGQLYEQYF. This chain joins TRBV28 and TRBJ2-7, with D unresolved. V lost 6 bases to trimming and J lost 3 bases, with 15 bases between them. This CDR3 spans 14 amino acids. CDR1 is MDHEN, CDR2 SYDVKM, per germline.

V usage is TRBV2 and J usage is TRBJ2-6; the D is unclear. Germline CDR1 is SNHLY and CDR2 is FYNNEI. The length of the CDR3 is 12 residues. Trimming took 11 bases from V and 1 from J, leaving 6 bases between them. The CDR3 nucleotides read TGTGCCGGCGTTTCTGGGGCCAACGTCCTGACTTTC. Its protein is CAGVSGANVLTF.

The chain links TRBV11-2 to TRBJ2-7; the D gene could be TRBD1 or TRBD2 (7 bases each). There are 15 residues in the CDR3. CDR1 is SGHAT, CDR2 FQNNGV, per germline. V shed 5 bases and J shed 2 bases, with 16 bases lying between them. CDR3 sequence: CASSPGRGPTYEQYF. CDR3 DNA: TGTGCCAGCAGCCCGGGGAGGGGGCCGACCTACGAGCAGTACTTC.

This chain uses TRBV6-5 with TRBJ1-4, with a possible D match to TRBD1 (5 bases). With 2 bases removed from V and 3 bases from J, the gap between germline ends came to 10 bases. This CDR3 is 15 amino acids long. Germline values: CDR1 MNHEY, CDR2 SVGAGI. The CDR3 reads CASSYRRDPNEKLFF. The CDR3 region has the DNA TGTGCCAGCAGTTACCGACGGGACCCTAATGAAAAACTGTTTTTT.